The present entry profiles one T cell receptor (beta chain) with its context. Its antigen remains unidentified. The DNA is left out, because the CDR3 cannot be placed on it with certainty; the CDR3 is given as TCRdb lists it. The data are from a study of tumor and adjacent non-tumor tissue in lung cancer. About the study: Samples averaged roughly 4.4 million productive TCRbeta reads each. Study conclusions and caveats: Significantly higher TCR diversity was found in tumor than normal lung.

The template was RNA from unsorted bulk tissue. Newly diagnosed lung cancer patients had thoracic surgery in China, August–late 2014, without prior chemotherapy. Three rounds of nested PCR, following a modified ARM-PCR protocol, produced the TCRbeta library. TCRdb fed the multiplex PCR reads into MiXCR, producing one record per CDR3 protein. The sample holds more than 120,000 distinct CDR3 sequences; approximately 72% are singletons and the top ten take about 20%. A total of 14 residues make up the CDR3, ends included. Germline CDR1 reads DFQATT; CDR2 reads SNEGSKA (reference sequence). Sequenced material: lung tumor tissue. The TCR comes from a man between 60 and 75 years old with small cell lung cancer. The chain recombines TRBV20-1 with TRBJ2-5; the table gives TRBD2 as D, unverified against the DNA. The CDR3 sequence: CSGSWGSGAGTQHF.